The 27 T cell receptor beta chains presented below share a single source sample, sequenced in a study of blood T cells in healthy people across ages. Next came a second PCR, run for about 6 to 11 cycles, which used a sample-barcoded 5' primer along with a J-beta primer mix. TCRdb analysed the 5' RACE reads with MiXCR anew, one entry per CDR3 protein. The table has over 600,000 distinct CDR3 sequences, over 20% seen once. The material sequenced was blood. These receptors came from a man in his 70s in good health.

This clonotype was seen more than once but under ten times. The V and J genes are TRBV10-3 and TRBJ2-5, with TRBD2 identical over 14 bases. The germline V gene has CDR1 ENHRY and CDR2 SYGVKD. The CDR3 totals 17 residues. The trim removed 3 bases at V and 2 bases at J, leaving 5 bases unmatched. The DNA for the CDR3 is TGTGCCATCAGTGACCGACTAGCGGGAGGGACTCAAGAGACCCAGTACTTC. It is translated as CAISDRLAGGTQETQYF.

This clonotype was counted between two and nine times. This could be a read error, since a much larger clone is one nucleotide away. The chain employs TRBV4-1 and TRBJ2-5, with TRBD1 as a possible D gene (6 bases). The assigned J gene may be wrong: the sequence end matches TRBJ2-7 better. This CDR3 spans 14 amino acids. Germline V CDR1 and CDR2: MGHRA, YSYEKL. Here the CDR3 reads CAGSPRTEGYEQYF. CDR3 DNA: TGCGCCGGCAGCCCCCGGACAGAGGGGTACGAGCAGTACTTC.

The chain combines TRBV30 with TRBJ1-1; no firm D call. Germline V gene data show CDR1 as GTSNPN and CDR2 as SVGIG (reference sequence). Trimming took off 0 bases at V and 0 bases at J, with 8 bases between the two ends. CDR3 size: 14 residues. This CDR3 is CAWSVVGLNTEAFF. DNA for the CDR3: TGTGCCTGGAGTGTTGTCGGCCTGAACACTGAAGCTTTCTTT.

The chain recombines TRBV29-1 with TRBJ2-1; D is uncertain. The CDR3 loop spans 14 amino acids. Trimming stripped 2 bases from V and 8 bases from J, with 16 bases between. The germline gives CDR1 SQVTM, CDR2 ANQGSEA. DNA for the CDR3: TGCAGCGTTGAATCCGGGCAGTCTCTCGATGAGCAGTTCTTC. This translates into CSVESGQSLDEQFF.

This clonotype turned up a few times. The rearrangement joins TRBV20-1 to TRBJ1-5, with D possibly matching TRBD1 (5 bases). Trimming pared 3 bases from V and 1 base from J, leaving 10 bases between. Germline-derived CDR1 and CDR2 are DFQATT and SNEGSKA (reference sequence). This CDR3 has 14 residues. The CDR3 bases are TGCAGTGCTAGTGAGGGGTCCAGCAATCAGCCCCAGCATTTT. This translates into CSASEGSSNQPQHF.

This clonotype showed up just a few times. This chain uses TRBV7-6 with TRBJ2-2, with TRBD1 matching 7 bases. In germline, CDR1 is SGHVS, CDR2 FNYEAQ. V trimming: 10 bases; J trimming: 0 bases; junction bases outside the gene matches: 5. This CDR3 region has 14 residues. CDR3 DNA: TGTGCCACCAGACAGGGATCGAACACCGGGGAGCTGTTTTTT. This gives the protein CATRQGSNTGELFF.

V usage is TRBV5-1 and J usage is TRBJ2-1; a weak D match, TRBD2 (5 bases). The CDR3 extends over 15 amino acids. Germline CDR1 reads SGHRS; CDR2 reads YFSETQ. V was shortened by 0 bases and J by 2 bases, with 9 bases between the two germline ends. CDR3: CASSLVGETYNEQFF. DNA of the CDR3: TGCGCCAGCAGCTTGGTCGGGGAAACCTACAATGAGCAGTTCTTC. Using reference TRBV5-1 and TRBJ2-1 for the parts outside the CDR3, the full variable domain is KAGVTQTPRYLIKTRGQQVTLSCSPISGHRSVSWYQQTPGQGLQFLFEYFSETQRNKGNFPGRFSGRQFSNSRSEMNVSTLELGDSALYLCASSLVGETYNEQFFGPGTRLTVL.

A few counts support this clonotype. This sequence joins TRBV29-1 and TRBJ2-3; D is perhaps TRBD1 or TRBD2 (5 bases each). Germline V lookup: CDR1 SQVTM, CDR2 ANQGSEA. V dropped 2 bases and J dropped 2 bases, with 14 bases sitting between them. The CDR3 loop spans 15 amino acids. The DNA for the CDR3 is TGCAGCGTTGAAAGGGACGGAAGTATCACAGATACGCAGTATTTT. Translating gives CSVERDGSITDTQYF.

This clonotype was recorded at least ten times. The J gene is TRBJ2-3, the V gene TRBV5-1; D is perhaps TRBD2 (5 bases). The CDR3 sequence is 15 residues long. Germline V gives CDR1 SGHRS, CDR2 YFSETQ. The V and J ends lost 1 base and 2 bases respectively, with 11 bases between them. CDR3 sequence (DNA): TGCGCCAGCAGCTTGTTGAATAGCGTCACAGATACGCAGTATTTT. Its protein product is CASSLLNSVTDTQYF.

With regard to this clonotype: One end of the junction varies from germline; a read error may be responsible. This rearrangement joins TRBV7-2 to TRBJ2-5; D is unresolved. The J call may be mistaken, given a closer DNA end match to TRBJ2-7. Germline V lookup: CDR1 SGHTA, CDR2 FQGNSA. The CDR3 runs 17 residues. Here the CDR3 reads CASSLSRNYLLSCEQYF. Written as DNA, the CDR3 is TGTGCCAGCAGCCTTAGCCGGAACTACCTATTGTCCTGCGAGCAGTACTTC.

This clonotype was observed a few times. The limits of the CDR3 on the DNA are not certain, so only TCRdb's listed CDR3 is given. The chain has TRBV28 and TRBJ2-2; TRBD1, the table's D call, lacks a check against the DNA. CDR1 and CDR2 from the germline V gene are MDHEN and SYDVKM. The CDR3 contains 14 residues when both ends are counted. The CDR3 spells CASSRDGATGSCFF.

The chain links TRBV6-4 to TRBJ1-1, with a weak D call TRBD1 (5 bases). The CDR3 extends over 13 amino acids. Trimming took off 4 bases at V and 5 bases at J, with 11 bases between the two ends. Germline lookup yields CDR1 MRHNA and CDR2 SNTAGT. The CDR3 bases are TGTGCCAGCAGTGCCCTCCAGGGAACTGAAGCTTTCTTT. It codes for CASSALQGTEAFF.

This clonotype was seen many times. The chain recombines TRBV7-9 with TRBJ2-6, with no clear D. V dropped 3 bases and J dropped 4 bases, with 4 bases sitting between them. CDR1 is SEHNR and CDR2 is FQNEAQ in the germline V gene (reference sequence). The CDR3 loop spans 13 amino acids. The CDR3 reads CASSFAGANVLTF. DNA of the CDR3: TGTGCCAGCAGCTTCGCCGGGGCCAACGTCCTGACTTTC.

The sample holds a few counts of this clonotype. This chain uses TRBV2 with TRBJ2-1; 14 bases match TRBD2. Germline CDR1 and CDR2: SNHLY and FYNNEI. The length of the CDR3 is 15 residues. With V trimmed by 4 bases and J by 7 bases, 3 bases remained unmatched. CDR3 amino acids: CASSGGLAGVNEQFF. As DNA, the CDR3 is TGTGCCAGCAGTGGGGGACTAGCGGGAGTTAATGAGCAGTTCTTC.

The CDR3 DNA reads TGTGCCAGCAGCTTAGGGGTGAGGGGGGGGGCCAACGTCCTGACTTTC. This encodes CASSLGVRGGANVLTF. The genes are TRBV7-2 and TRBJ2-6; D may be TRBD1 (6 bases). V lost 1 base to trimming and J lost 4 bases, with 11 bases between them. CDR3 length equals 16 residues. CDR1 and CDR2 (germline): SGHTA, FQGNSA.

Notes on this clonotype: A much larger clone lies one base from this, so it may be a read error. This chain links TRBV15 with TRBJ2-5; D is undetermined. Gene TRBJ2-1 matches the end of the DNA better, so the J call may be wrong. Per the germline V gene, CDR1 is LNHNV and CDR2 is YYDKDF (reference sequence). The CDR3 totals 12 residues. The CDR3 nucleotides are TGTGCCACCAGCAGAGATGGGAATGAGCAGTTCTTC. As protein: CATSRDGNEQFF.

The gene calls are TRBV4-3 and TRBJ2-7; possibly TRBD2 for D (6 bases). Trimming removed 0 bases from V and 0 bases from J, with 12 bases in between. CDR1 and CDR2 (germline): LGHNA, YSLEER. CDR3 length: 16 residues. Here the CDR3 reads CASSQDLAQDSYEQYF. In DNA, the CDR3 is TGCGCCAGCAGCCAAGATCTAGCGCAAGACTCCTACGAGCAGTACTTC.

Comments on this clonotype: At one of its ends the junction is not consistent with the germline gene, which may arise from a read error. For the CDR3, the DNA is TGTGCCAGCAGGCCGGGGCACCCTGAAGCTCTCTTT. Protein sequence: CASRPGHPEALF. The chain links TRBV28 to TRBJ1-1; maybe TRBD1 (5 bases). Germline CDR1 MDHEN, CDR2 SYDVKM. The CDR3 contains 12 residues.

This clonotype has at least ten counts. The CDR3 loop reads CSVERQSEAFF. CDR3 in DNA: TGCAGCGTTGAAAGACAGAGTGAAGCTTTCTTT. V is TRBV29-1 and J is TRBJ1-1, with D possibly TRBD1 on 5 matching bases. The length of the CDR3 is 11 residues. V lost 2 bases, J lost 7 bases, and 8 bases lay in between. The germline V gene has CDR1 SQVTM and CDR2 ANQGSEA.

This clonotype turned up a few times. The genes are TRBV7-2 and TRBJ1-2, with D hard to call. Trimming took 1 base from V and 8 from J, leaving 14 bases between them. Looked up from germline, CDR1 is SGHTA and CDR2 is FQGNSA. The CDR3 has 14 residues. The CDR3 loop is CASSLGTSEEGYTF. The CDR3 DNA reads as TGTGCCAGCAGCTTAGGCACAAGCGAGGAGGGCTACACCTTC.

This clonotype has only a few counts. The chain is built from TRBV7-6 and TRBJ2-1, with D perhaps matching TRBD2 (6 bases). The germline gives CDR1 SGHVS, CDR2 FNYEAQ. This CDR3 contains 16 residues. The V and J ends lost 5 bases and 2 bases respectively, with 16 bases between them. The CDR3 loop is CASSGQSGETYNEQFF. The CDR3, as DNA: TGTGCCAGCAGCGGACAATCGGGGGAGACCTACAATGAGCAGTTCTTC.

Of note for this clonotype: The junction departs from germline at one end; a sequencing error may be responsible. The V and J genes are TRBV15 and TRBJ2-7, with D perhaps being TRBD1 or TRBD2 (7 bases each). CDR1 is LNHNV, CDR2 YYDKDF, per germline (reference sequence). The CDR3 has 14 amino acids. This CDR3 reads CATSVIDRDYEQCF. The CDR3, as DNA: TGTGCCACCAGCGTAATCGACAGGGACTACGAGCAGTGCTTC.

The table lists this clonotype with a few counts. The chain carries TRBV9 and TRBJ2-2; D not resolved. V was pared by 1 base and J by 1 base, with 8 bases between. The CDR3 is 15 amino acids. Germline values: CDR1 SGDLS, CDR2 YYNGEE. For the CDR3, the DNA is TGTGCCAGCAGCGTAACCGCAGGGAACACCGGGGAGCTGTTTTTT. Its translation: CASSVTAGNTGELFF.

This sequence joins TRBV20-1 and TRBJ2-3; D not certain. This CDR3 has 12 amino acids. The V end lost 5 bases, the J end lost 0 bases, and 6 bases lay between the germline ends. Germline CDR1 is DFQATT and CDR2 is SNEGSKA (reference sequence). CDR3 nucleotides: TGCAGTGCTTCGGATAGCACAGATACGCAGTATTTT. Its protein product is CSASDSTDTQYF.

The V and J genes are TRBV5-1 and TRBJ2-2; 7 bases are shared with TRBD2. The germline gives CDR1 SGHRS, CDR2 YFSETQ. V dropped 3 bases and J dropped 2; count of bases not matched to a gene: 4. The CDR3 consists of 15 residues. CDR3 nucleotide sequence: TGCGCCAGCAGCTCGGGACTAATAAACACCGGGGAGCTGTTTTTT. Residues: CASSSGLINTGELFF.

V and J are TRBV6-2 or TRBV6-3 and TRBJ2-7, with D possibly TRBD1 on 6 matching bases. The germline gives CDR1 MNHEY, CDR2 SVGEGT. The CDR3 length is 15 residues. V lost 0 bases to trimming and J lost 4 bases, with 13 bases between them. CDR3 sequence (DNA): TGTGCCAGCAGTTACTCGACAGGAGCTCAATACGAGCAGTACTTC. Amino acids: CASSYSTGAQYEQYF.

Only one count was recorded for this clonotype. V usage is TRBV7-2 and J usage is TRBJ1-5; no definite D call. Trimming cost V 4 bases and J 0 bases, with 10 bases left between them. Germline V gene sequence: CDR1 SGHTA, CDR2 FQGNSA. The CDR3 extends over 15 amino acids. CDR3 amino acids: CASSYQLHSNQPQHF. CDR3 DNA: TGTGCCAGCAGCTACCAATTACATAGCAATCAGCCCCAGCATTTT. Complete variable domain (other parts from reference TRBV7-2 and TRBJ1-5): GAGVSQSPSNKVTEKGKDVELRCDPISGHTALYWYRQSLGQGLEFLIYFQGNSAPDKSGLPSDRFSAERTGGSVSTLTIQRTQQEDSAVYLCASSYQLHSNQPQHFGDGTRLSIL.